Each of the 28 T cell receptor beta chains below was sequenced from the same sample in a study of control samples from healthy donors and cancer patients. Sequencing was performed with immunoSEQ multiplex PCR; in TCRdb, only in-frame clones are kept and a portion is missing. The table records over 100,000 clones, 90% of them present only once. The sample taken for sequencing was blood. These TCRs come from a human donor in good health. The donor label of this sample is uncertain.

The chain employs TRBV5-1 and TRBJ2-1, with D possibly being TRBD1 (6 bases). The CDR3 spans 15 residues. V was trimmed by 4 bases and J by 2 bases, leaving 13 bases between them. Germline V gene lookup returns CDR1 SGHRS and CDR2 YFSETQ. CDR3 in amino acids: CASSPGGQPYNEQFF. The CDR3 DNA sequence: TGCGCCAGCAGCCCAGGCGGACAGCCCTACAATGAGCAGTTCTTC.

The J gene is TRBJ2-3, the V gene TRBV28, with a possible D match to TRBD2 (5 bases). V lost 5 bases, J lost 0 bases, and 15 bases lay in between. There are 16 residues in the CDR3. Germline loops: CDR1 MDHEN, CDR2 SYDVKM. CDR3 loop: CASSDLALPSTDTQYF. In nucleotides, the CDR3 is TGTGCCAGCAGTGACCTAGCCCTGCCGAGCACAGATACGCAGTATTTT.

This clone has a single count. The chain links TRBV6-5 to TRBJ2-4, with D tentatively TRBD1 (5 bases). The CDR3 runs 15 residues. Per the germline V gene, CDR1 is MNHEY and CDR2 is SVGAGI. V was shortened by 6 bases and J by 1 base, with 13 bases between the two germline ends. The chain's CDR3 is CASSQDRAAKNIQYF. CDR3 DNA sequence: TGTGCCAGCAGCCAAGACAGAGCGGCCAAAAACATTCAGTACTTC.

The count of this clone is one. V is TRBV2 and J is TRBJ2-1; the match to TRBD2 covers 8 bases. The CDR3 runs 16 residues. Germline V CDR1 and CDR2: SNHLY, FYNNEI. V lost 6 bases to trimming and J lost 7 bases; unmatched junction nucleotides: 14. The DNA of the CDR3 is TGTGCCAGCAGGAATAGCCGGCCGGGGGGGCATAATGAGCAGTTCTTC. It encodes CASRNSRPGGHNEQFF.

For the CDR3, the DNA is TGTGCCAGCGGATGGACAGGGGGCACGAATGAGCAGTTCTTC. It yields the protein CASGWTGGTNEQFF. The chain has TRBV3-1 (or the pseudogene TRBV3-2) and TRBJ2-1; TRBD1 matches at 11 bases. Trimming at V came to 8 bases and at J to 7 bases, leaving 7 bases not matched to a gene. Germline-derived CDR1 and CDR2 are LGHDT and YNNKEL (reference sequence). The CDR3 loop spans 14 amino acids.

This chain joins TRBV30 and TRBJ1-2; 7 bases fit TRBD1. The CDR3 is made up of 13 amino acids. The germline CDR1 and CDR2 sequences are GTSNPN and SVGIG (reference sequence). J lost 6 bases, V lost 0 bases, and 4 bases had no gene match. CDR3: CAWSVQGGDGYTF. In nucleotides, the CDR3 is TGTGCCTGGAGTGTTCAGGGGGGAGATGGCTACACCTTC.

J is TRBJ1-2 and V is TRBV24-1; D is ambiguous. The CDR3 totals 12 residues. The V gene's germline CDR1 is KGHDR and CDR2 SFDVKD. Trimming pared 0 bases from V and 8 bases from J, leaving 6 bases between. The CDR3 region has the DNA TGTGCCACCAGTGATTTGCAGGAGGGCTACACCTTC. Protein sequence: CATSDLQEGYTF.

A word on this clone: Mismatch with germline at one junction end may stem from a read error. CDR3 protein: CASRIGTSNQPQHF. In DNA form, the CDR3 reads TGTGCCAGTAGGATAGGGACTTCCAATCAGCCCCAGCATTTT. The genes are TRBV19 and TRBJ1-5; D is perhaps TRBD1 (5 bases). In germline, CDR1 is LNHDA, CDR2 SQIVND (reference sequence). The CDR3 runs to 14 residues.

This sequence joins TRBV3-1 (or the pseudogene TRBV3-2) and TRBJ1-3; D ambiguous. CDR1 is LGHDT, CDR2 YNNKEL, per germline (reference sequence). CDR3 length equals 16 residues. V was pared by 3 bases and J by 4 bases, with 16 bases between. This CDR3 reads CASSHYSAIGGNTIYF. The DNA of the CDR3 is TGTGCCAGCAGCCATTACAGCGCCATCGGGGGAAACACCATATATTTT.

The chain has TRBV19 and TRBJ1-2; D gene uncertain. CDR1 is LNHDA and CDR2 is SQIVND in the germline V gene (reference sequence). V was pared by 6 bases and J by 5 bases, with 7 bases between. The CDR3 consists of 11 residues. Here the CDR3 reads CASSGMYGYTF. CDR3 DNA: TGTGCCAGTAGCGGCATGTATGGCTACACCTTC. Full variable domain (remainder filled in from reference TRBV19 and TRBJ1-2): DGGITQSPKYLFRKEGQNVTLSCEQNLNHDAMYWYRQDPGQGLRLIYYSQIVNDFQKGDIAEGYSVSREKKESFPLTVTSAQKNPTAFYLCASSGMYGYTFGSGTRLTVV.

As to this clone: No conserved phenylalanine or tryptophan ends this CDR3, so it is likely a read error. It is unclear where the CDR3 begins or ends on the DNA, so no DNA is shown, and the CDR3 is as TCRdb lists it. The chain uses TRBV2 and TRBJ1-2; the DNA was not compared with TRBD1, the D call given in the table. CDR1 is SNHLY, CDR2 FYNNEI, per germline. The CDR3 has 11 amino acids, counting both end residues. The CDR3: CASSPGQIPRY.

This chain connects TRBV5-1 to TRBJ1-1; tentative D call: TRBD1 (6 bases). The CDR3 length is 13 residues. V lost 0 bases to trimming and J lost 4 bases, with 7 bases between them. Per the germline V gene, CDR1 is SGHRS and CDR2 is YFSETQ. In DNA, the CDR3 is TGCGCCAGCAGCTTGGGACAGGCCACTGAAGCTTTCTTT. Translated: CASSLGQATEAFF.

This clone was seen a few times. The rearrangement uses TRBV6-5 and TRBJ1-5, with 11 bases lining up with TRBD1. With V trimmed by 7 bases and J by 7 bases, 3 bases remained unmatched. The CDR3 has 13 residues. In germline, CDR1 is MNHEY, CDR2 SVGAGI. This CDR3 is CASTGTGGQPQHF. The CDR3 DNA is TGTGCCAGCACCGGGACAGGGGGACAGCCCCAGCATTTT.

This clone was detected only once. This CDR3 is CATSDPGTGRGYTF. The CDR3 DNA reads as TGTGCCACCAGTGATCCCGGGACAGGGAGAGGCTACACCTTC. The rearrangement links TRBV24-1 to TRBJ1-2; 9 nucleotides agree with TRBD1. The germline gives CDR1 KGHDR, CDR2 SFDVKD. V lost 3 bases to trimming and J lost 8 bases; unmatched junction nucleotides: 6. CDR3 length equals 14 residues.

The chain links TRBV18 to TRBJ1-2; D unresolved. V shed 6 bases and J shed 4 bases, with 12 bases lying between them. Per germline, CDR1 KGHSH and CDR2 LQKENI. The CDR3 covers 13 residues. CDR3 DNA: TGTGCCAGCTCTGCGGACGGTTCCTATGGCTACACCTTC. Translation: CASSADGSYGYTF.

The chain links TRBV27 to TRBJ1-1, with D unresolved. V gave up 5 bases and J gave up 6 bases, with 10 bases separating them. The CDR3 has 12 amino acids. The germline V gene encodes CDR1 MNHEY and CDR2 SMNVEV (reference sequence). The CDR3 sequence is CASSHTMAEAFF. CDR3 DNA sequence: TGTGCCAGCAGTCACACCATGGCTGAAGCTTTCTTT.

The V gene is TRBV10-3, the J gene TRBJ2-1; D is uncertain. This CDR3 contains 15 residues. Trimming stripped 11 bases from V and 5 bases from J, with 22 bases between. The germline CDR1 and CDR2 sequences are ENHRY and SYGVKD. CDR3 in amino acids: CASQGPGVGDNEQFF. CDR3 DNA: TGTGCCTCCCAAGGGCCCGGTGTAGGAGACAATGAGCAGTTCTTC.

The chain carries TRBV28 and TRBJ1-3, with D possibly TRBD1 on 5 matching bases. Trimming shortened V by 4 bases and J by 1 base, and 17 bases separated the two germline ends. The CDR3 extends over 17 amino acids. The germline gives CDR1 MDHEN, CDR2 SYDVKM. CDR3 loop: CASSSGGAGLSGNTIYF. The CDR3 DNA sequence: TGTGCCAGCAGTTCGGGCGGGGCAGGGCTGTCTGGAAACACCATATATTTT.

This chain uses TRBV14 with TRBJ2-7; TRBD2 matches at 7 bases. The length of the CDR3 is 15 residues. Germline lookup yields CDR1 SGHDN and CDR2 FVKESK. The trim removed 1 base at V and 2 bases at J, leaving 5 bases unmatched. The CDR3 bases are TGTGCCAGCAGCCAAGCGGGGGGAGGGACCTACGAGCAGTACTTC. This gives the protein CASSQAGGGTYEQYF.

The CDR3 bases are TGTGCCACCAGTGAGGCCGGGACAGGGAGACAGCCCCAGCATTTT. It codes for CATSEAGTGRQPQHF. The chain carries TRBV24-1 and TRBJ1-5, with 9 bases aligning to TRBD1. CDR1 and CDR2 (germline): KGHDR, SFDVKD. The CDR3 extends over 15 amino acids. J was trimmed by 7 bases and V by 4 bases; bases with no gene match: 7.

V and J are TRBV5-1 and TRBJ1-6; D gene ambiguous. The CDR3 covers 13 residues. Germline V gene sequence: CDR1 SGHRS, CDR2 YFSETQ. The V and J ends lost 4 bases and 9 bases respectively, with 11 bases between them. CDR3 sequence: CASSLTLVSPLHF. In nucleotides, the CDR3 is TGCGCCAGCAGCCTTACCCTGGTTTCACCCCTCCACTTT.

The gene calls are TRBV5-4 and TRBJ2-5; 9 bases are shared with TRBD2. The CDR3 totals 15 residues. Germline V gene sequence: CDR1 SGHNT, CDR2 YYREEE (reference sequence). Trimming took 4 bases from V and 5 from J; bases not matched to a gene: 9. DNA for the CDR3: TGTGCCAGCAGCCCCAGAGAGCGGGGGGATGAGACCCAGTACTTC. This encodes CASSPRERGDETQYF.

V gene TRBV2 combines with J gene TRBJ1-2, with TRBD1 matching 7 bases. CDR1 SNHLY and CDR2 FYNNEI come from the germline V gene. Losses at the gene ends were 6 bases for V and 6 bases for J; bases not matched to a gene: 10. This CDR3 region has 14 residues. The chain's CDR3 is CASSPRRGADGYTF. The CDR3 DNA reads TGTGCCAGCAGCCCCCGCAGGGGGGCCGATGGCTACACCTTC.

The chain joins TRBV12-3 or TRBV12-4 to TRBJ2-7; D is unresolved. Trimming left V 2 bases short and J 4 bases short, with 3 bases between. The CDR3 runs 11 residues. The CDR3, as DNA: TGTGCCAGCAGTTTACAGTACGAGCAGTACTTC. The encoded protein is CASSLQYEQYF.

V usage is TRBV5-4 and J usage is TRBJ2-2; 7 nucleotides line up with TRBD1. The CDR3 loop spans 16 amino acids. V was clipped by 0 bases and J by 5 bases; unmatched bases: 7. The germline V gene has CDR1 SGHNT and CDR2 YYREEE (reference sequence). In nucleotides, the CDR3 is TGTGCCAGCAGCTTGGCAAACAGGGGTATAACCGGGGAGCTGTTTTTT. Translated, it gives CASSLANRGITGELFF.

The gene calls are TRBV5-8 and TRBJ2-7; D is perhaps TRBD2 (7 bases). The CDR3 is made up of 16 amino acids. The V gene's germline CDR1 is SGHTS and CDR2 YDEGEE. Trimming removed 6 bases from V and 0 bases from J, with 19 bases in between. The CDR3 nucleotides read TGTGCCAGCACTTTGGGTGGGGGGGCGAGCTCCTACGAGCAGTACTTC. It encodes CASTLGGGASSYEQYF. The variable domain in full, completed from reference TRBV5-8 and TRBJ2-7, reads EAGVTQSPTHLIKTRGQQATLRCSPISGHTSVYWYQQALGLGLQFLLWYDEGEERNRGNFPPRFSGRQFPNYSSELNVNALELEDSALYLCASTLGGGASSYEQYFGPGTRLTVT.

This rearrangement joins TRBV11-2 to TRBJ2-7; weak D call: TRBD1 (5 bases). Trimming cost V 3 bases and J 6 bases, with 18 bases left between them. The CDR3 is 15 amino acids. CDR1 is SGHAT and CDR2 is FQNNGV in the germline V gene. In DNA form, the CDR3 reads TGTGCCAGCAGCTTCGACCTAAGTGGGGCGCGCGAGCAGTACTTC. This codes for CASSFDLSGAREQYF.

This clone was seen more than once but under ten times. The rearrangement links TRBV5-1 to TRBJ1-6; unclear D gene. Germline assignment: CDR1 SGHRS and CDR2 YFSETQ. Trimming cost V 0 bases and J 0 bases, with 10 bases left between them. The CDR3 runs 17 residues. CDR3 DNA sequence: TGCGCCAGCAGCTTGGAAGGTCCCGGCTCCTATAATTCACCCCTCCACTTT. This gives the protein CASSLEGPGSYNSPLHF.